Each of the 18 T cell receptor beta chains below was sequenced from the same sample in a study of CD8 T cells in Susac syndrome. Reverse transcription of about 0.5 to 1 ug RNA was performed with random hexamers. From the immunoSEQ multiplex PCR reads, TCRdb called clonotypes with MiXCR, one entry per CDR3 protein. The sample consists of around 300,000 distinct CDR3 sequences, just over 90% of them appearing once. Sample: CD4+ T cells from PBMCs. The receptors were sampled from a human donor with multiple sclerosis.

The gene calls are TRBV19 and TRBJ2-5; maybe TRBD2 (6 bases). Germline V CDR1 and CDR2: LNHDA, SQIVND (reference sequence). V was trimmed by 7 bases and J by 5 bases, leaving 20 bases between them. CDR3 length: 15 residues. DNA for the CDR3: TGTGCCAGTACCTCGGTCGGGGGAGTAAAGGAGACCCAGTACTTC. Residues: CASTSVGGVKETQYF.

This clonotype was found once. The chain recombines TRBV6-1 with TRBJ2-3; D unresolved. The ends were cut back, 3 bases at V and 7 bases at J, with 8 bases in the middle. The CDR3 sequence is 12 residues long. The germline V gene has CDR1 MNHNS and CDR2 SASEGT. CDR3 nucleotide sequence: TGTGCCAGCAGTGAGACGAGTAATACGCAGTATTTT. Translated, it gives CASSETSNTQYF.

This clonotype came up once. CDR3 in DNA: TGTGCCAGCAGCCCGTGGGACCCAAGCTACGAGCAGTACTTC. It specifies CASSPWDPSYEQYF. The chain couples TRBV7-9 to TRBJ2-7; either TRBD1 or TRBD2 may supply D (5 bases each). V gave up 5 bases and J gave up 3 bases, with 14 bases separating them. CDR3 length: 14 amino acids. Per germline, CDR1 SEHNR and CDR2 FQNEAQ (reference sequence).

The chain combines TRBV25-1 with TRBJ1-2; TRBD1 is a possible D gene (6 bases). Trimming removed 3 bases from V and 8 bases from J, with 16 bases in between. The CDR3 consists of 14 residues. In germline, CDR1 is MGHDK, CDR2 SYGVNS. The CDR3 reads CASSEPNTGFGYTF. The CDR3 DNA sequence: TGTGCCAGCAGTGAGCCAAACACAGGGTTCGGCTACACCTTC.

The genes are TRBV7-2 and TRBJ2-7; perhaps TRBD1 as D (5 bases). Germline CDR1 is SGHTA and CDR2 is FQGNSA. Deletions cut 6 bases from V and 3 bases from J, with 15 bases between. The CDR3 runs to 14 residues. This CDR3 reads CASSMQGIGYEQYF. The CDR3 DNA reads TGTGCCAGCAGTATGCAGGGTATAGGCTACGAGCAGTACTTC.

The V gene is TRBV5-1, the J gene TRBJ2-1; D tentatively reads TRBD1 or TRBD2 (5 bases each). This CDR3 comprises 15 residues. Germline loops: CDR1 SGHRS, CDR2 YFSETQ. V was clipped by 2 bases and J by 3 bases, with 12 bases between them. CDR3 in amino acids: CASSFSEGIYNEQFF. In nucleotides, the CDR3 is TGCGCCAGCAGCTTTAGTGAGGGGATCTACAATGAGCAGTTCTTC.

The chain uses TRBV7-8 and TRBJ2-2; the D is unclear. Trimming stripped 3 bases from V and 4 bases from J, with 12 bases between. The CDR3 totals 15 residues. Germline lookup yields CDR1 SGHVS and CDR2 FQNEAQ. This CDR3 is CASSFTHPTTGELFF. The CDR3 DNA sequence: TGTGCCAGCAGCTTTACTCACCCCACCACCGGGGAGCTGTTTTTT. Full variable domain (outside the CDR3, taken from reference TRBV7-8 and TRBJ2-2): GAGVSQSPRYKVAKRGQDVALRCDPISGHVSLFWYQQALGQGPEFLTYFQNEAQLDKSGLPSDRFFAERPEGSVSTLKIQRTQQEDSAVYLCASSFTHPTTGELFFGEGSRLTVL.

V usage is TRBV5-6 and J usage is TRBJ1-1; perhaps TRBD1 as D (5 bases). This CDR3 has 16 residues. V was clipped by 0 bases and J by 0 bases, with 12 bases between them. Germline V lookup: CDR1 SGHDT, CDR2 YYEEEE. CDR3 in DNA: TGTGCCAGCAGCTTGGCCTCGAGGGGCTTGAACACTGAAGCTTTCTTT. Translated, it gives CASSLASRGLNTEAFF.

Remarks on this clonotype: At one boundary the junction diverges from the germline segment, which might be a read error. The chain combines TRBV20-1 with TRBJ2-3, with TRBD2 matching over 10 bases. Germline V CDR1 and CDR2: DFQATT, SNEGSKA (reference sequence). This CDR3 has 15 residues. The CDR3 protein is CTAYPSSGRPHTQYF. For the CDR3, the DNA is TGCACTGCTTATCCTAGTAGCGGGAGGCCCCATACGCAGTATTTT.

This chain connects TRBV6-5 to TRBJ1-2; the D is unclear. The germline V gene encodes CDR1 MNHEY and CDR2 SVGAGI. With 0 bases removed from V and 8 bases from J, the gap between germline ends came to 16 bases. This CDR3 is built from 15 residues. CDR3 nucleotide sequence: TGTGCCAGCAGTTACTCAACCCAAGGGTTCAGCGGCTACACCTTC. It encodes CASSYSTQGFSGYTF.

This clonotype was observed a few times. The chain uses TRBV7-2 and TRBJ2-2, with a weak D call TRBD1 (7 bases). V lost 2 bases and J 2 bases, leaving 9 bases between the germline ends. From germline, CDR1 is SGHTA and CDR2 FQGNSA. The CDR3 sequence is 15 residues long. The DNA for the CDR3 is TGTGCCAGCAGCTTACAGGGGGGAAACACCGGGGAGCTGTTTTTT. This sequence encodes CASSLQGGNTGELFF.

The V call is TRBV6-2 or TRBV6-3, the J call TRBJ2-7; TRBD1 aligns across 9 bases. After removal of 11 bases from V and 5 bases from J, the junction contained 16 bases not matched to a gene. The CDR3 length is 15 residues. Germline CDR1 is MNHEY and CDR2 is SVGEGT. The CDR3 DNA reads TGTGCCTTACGTGGAGCGGGACAGGGCGACCACGAGCAGTACTTC. Protein product: CALRGAGQGDHEQYF.

In its sample, this clonotype was seen once. The chain couples TRBV12-3 or TRBV12-4 to TRBJ2-7, with 7 bases that match TRBD1. The CDR3 has 14 amino acids. With 0 bases clipped from V and 3 bases from J, the junction kept 2 bases outside the gene matches. The CDR3 here is CASSLATGDYEQYF. CDR3 DNA sequence: TGTGCCAGCAGTTTAGCCACAGGGGACTACGAGCAGTACTTC.

J is TRBJ1-4 and V is TRBV5-4, with D possibly TRBD1 on 5 matching bases. Looked up from germline, CDR1 is SGHNT and CDR2 is YYREEE (reference sequence). With 4 bases removed from V and 13 bases from J, the gap between germline ends came to 14 bases. This CDR3 has 12 residues. The CDR3 nucleotides are TGTGCCAGCAGCGGCGACAGTGGAGGACTGTTTTTT. Its translation: CASSGDSGGLFF.

The rearrangement links TRBV18 to TRBJ1-1; unclear D gene. The V end lost 5 bases, the J end lost 2 bases, and 12 bases lay between the germline ends. Germline loops: CDR1 KGHSH, CDR2 LQKENI. The CDR3 spans 14 residues. The CDR3 region has the DNA TGTGCCAGCTCAGCCCTCTCGCGTAACACTGAAGCTTTCTTT. It is translated as CASSALSRNTEAFF.

The chain has TRBV19 and TRBJ1-4; 7 positions agree with TRBD1. Germline CDR1 is LNHDA and CDR2 is SQIVND (reference sequence). V lost 3 bases, J lost 8 bases, and 6 bases stayed unmatched. The CDR3 is made up of 14 amino acids. The CDR3 spells CASSIRQGGEKLFF. The CDR3 DNA reads as TGTGCCAGTAGTATTCGGCAGGGGGGCGAAAAACTGTTTTTT. Full variable domain (outside the CDR3, taken from reference TRBV19 and TRBJ1-4): DGGITQSPKYLFRKEGQNVTLSCEQNLNHDAMYWYRQDPGQGLRLIYYSQIVNDFQKGDIAEGYSVSREKKESFPLTVTSAQKNPTAFYLCASSIRQGGEKLFFGSGTQLSVL.

The chain joins TRBV3-1 to TRBJ2-2; no reliable D call. Per the germline V gene, CDR1 is LGHDT and CDR2 is YNNKEL (reference sequence). Trimming left V 10 bases short and J 1 base short, with 7 bases between. The CDR3 loop spans 12 amino acids. CDR3 bases: TGTGCCACCCAAGGGAACACCGGGGAGCTGTTTTTT. Translation: CATQGNTGELFF.

Comments on this clonotype: The CDR3 end shows no conserved phenylalanine or tryptophan, and so a read error is likely. The CDR3 here is CSVSAGAAVEQYS. The CDR3 nucleotides read TGCAGCGTTTCGGCGGGGGCGGCGGTCGAGCAGTACTCC. The genes are TRBV29-1 and TRBJ2-7; TRBD2 might be the D (7 bases). This CDR3 spans 13 amino acids. Germline V gene sequence: CDR1 SQVTM, CDR2 ANQGSEA. With 5 bases removed from V and 6 bases from J, the gap between germline ends came to 17 bases.